Below, 13 T cell receptor beta chains from the same sample are listed, as sequenced in a study of T cell responses to AZD1222 COVID-19 vaccine. The method was immunoSEQ multiplex PCR; TCRdb's version includes in-frame clones alone and lacks a portion of them. Of about 140,000 clones in the sample, about 90% were seen once. The sample in question was peripheral blood, obtained on day 0 of AZD1222 vaccination. These receptor sequences come from an adult in good health.

The chain combines TRBV5-1 with TRBJ1-1, with D tentatively TRBD1 (5 bases). V lost 0 bases to trimming and J lost 3 bases, with 6 bases between them. The germline gives CDR1 SGHRS, CDR2 YFSETQ. The CDR3 covers 13 residues. The CDR3: CASSLGGDTEAFF. The DNA of the CDR3 is TGCGCCAGCAGCTTGGGAGGGGACACTGAAGCTTTCTTT.

This clone is a singleton in its sample. The chain has TRBV30 and TRBJ2-7; 8 bases are a match to TRBD1. The CDR3 is 13 amino acids. Germline values: CDR1 GTSNPN, CDR2 SVGIG (reference sequence). V was clipped by 3 bases and J by 4 bases; unmatched bases: 5. In DNA, the CDR3 is TGTGCCTGGAGGCCGACAGGGGCTTACGAGCAGTACTTC. Amino acids: CAWRPTGAYEQYF.

The V call is TRBV9, the J call TRBJ1-3; D is unresolved. Trimming cost V 0 bases and J 0 bases, with 4 bases left between them. This CDR3 has 14 amino acids. Germline V CDR1 and CDR2: SGDLS, YYNGEE. CDR3 amino acids: CASSVDASGNTIYF. In DNA, the CDR3 is TGTGCCAGCAGCGTAGATGCCTCTGGAAACACCATATATTTT.

The J gene is TRBJ2-4, the V gene TRBV29-1; the match to TRBD1 covers 9 bases. The CDR3 is 14 amino acids. The J segment lost 3 bases and the V segment lost 7 bases, leaving 7 bases of the junction unmatched. CDR1 SQVTM and CDR2 ANQGSEA come from the germline V gene. The CDR3 nucleotides are TGCAGCGGTCGTTGGGGACAGGGCAAAAACATTCAGTACTTC. Its translation: CSGRWGQGKNIQYF.

The chain joins TRBV10-1 to TRBJ2-7, with D perhaps matching TRBD1 or TRBD2 (5 bases each). This CDR3 has 14 residues. Germline loops: CDR1 WNHNN, CDR2 SYGVQD (reference sequence). The V end lost 10 bases, the J end lost 4 bases, and 20 bases lay between the germline ends. CDR3 sequence: CAITSLGTQYEQYF. CDR3 coding DNA: TGCGCCATCACTTCTTTAGGGACGCAATACGAGCAGTACTTC.

A single count supports this clone. V usage is TRBV27 and J usage is TRBJ2-3, with TRBD2 matching over 13 bases. Germline CDR1 reads MNHEY; CDR2 reads SMNVEV (reference sequence). This CDR3 contains 19 residues. Unmatched junction bases numbered 11, after V lost 5 bases and J lost 0 bases. CDR3 loop: CASSPTLLAGGISTDTQYF. The CDR3 nucleotides read TGTGCCAGCAGTCCTACTCTACTAGCGGGAGGGATAAGCACAGATACGCAGTATTTT.

The chain carries TRBV14 and TRBJ1-1; D is unclear. The germline gives CDR1 SGHDN, CDR2 FVKESK. The V and J ends lost 1 base and 0 bases respectively, with 9 bases between them. The CDR3 sequence is 15 residues long. CDR3 nucleotides: TGTGCCAGCAGCCAAGCTCGCGCACTGAACACTGAAGCTTTCTTT. Translated: CASSQARALNTEAFF. The complete variable domain, with remaining parts taken from reference TRBV14 and TRBJ1-1, reads EAGVTQFPSHSVIEKGQTVTLRCDPISGHDNLYWYRRVMGKEIKFLLHFVKESKQDESGMPNNRFLAERTGGTYSTLKVQPAELEDSGVYFCASSQARALNTEAFFGQGTRLTVV.

V and J are TRBV19 and TRBJ2-7; perhaps TRBD1 as D (5 bases). Trimming took 4 bases from V and 3 from J, leaving 7 bases between them. Per germline, CDR1 LNHDA and CDR2 SQIVND (reference sequence). The CDR3 runs 12 residues. This CDR3 is CASSNQGYEQYF. CDR3 nucleotides: TGTGCCAGTAGTAATCAGGGCTACGAGCAGTACTTC.

This chain joins TRBV10-3 and TRBJ1-1; D remains unclear. The CDR3 is 13 amino acids. V gave up 1 base and J gave up 10 bases, with 13 bases separating them. CDR1 is ENHRY, CDR2 SYGVKD, per germline. DNA for the CDR3: TGTGCCATCAGTGAGTTACCAGAGGAACGAGCTTTCTTT. This translates into CAISELPEERAFF.

The V and J genes are TRBV19 and TRBJ2-5, with a weak D call TRBD1 (5 bases). This CDR3 has 15 residues. The V gene's germline CDR1 is LNHDA and CDR2 SQIVND (reference sequence). V shed 4 bases and J shed 5 bases, with 17 bases lying between them. The CDR3 DNA reads as TGTGCCAGTAGTACCGGAAGCCAGGGTGGGGAGACCCAGTACTTC. Protein sequence: CASSTGSQGGETQYF. The entire variable domain, with the rest obtained from reference TRBV19 and TRBJ2-5, is as follows: DGGITQSPKYLFRKEGQNVTLSCEQNLNHDAMYWYRQDPGQGLRLIYYSQIVNDFQKGDIAEGYSVSREKKESFPLTVTSAQKNPTAFYLCASSTGSQGGETQYFGPGTRLLVL.

This sequence joins TRBV29-1 and TRBJ1-1; 8 bases line up with TRBD1. J lost 11 bases, V lost 7 bases, and 12 bases had no gene match. The length of the CDR3 is 12 residues. The germline CDR1 and CDR2 sequences are SQVTM and ANQGSEA. This chain's CDR3 is CSGTRTGSRAFF. As DNA, the CDR3 is TGCAGCGGAACCCGGACAGGGTCCCGGGCTTTCTTT.

The chain combines TRBV5-4 with TRBJ2-3, with D perhaps being TRBD1 or TRBD2 (5 bases each). Germline V lookup: CDR1 SGHNT, CDR2 YYREEE (reference sequence). The CDR3 runs 17 residues. V was clipped by 0 bases and J by 4 bases, with 18 bases between them. The CDR3 here is CASSLDLPGKGADTQYF. The CDR3, as DNA: TGTGCCAGCAGCTTGGATCTACCGGGAAAAGGGGCAGATACGCAGTATTTT.

This clone has more than one count but fewer than ten. The genes are TRBV6-2 or TRBV6-3 and TRBJ1-1; maybe TRBD1 (5 bases). Germline lookup yields CDR1 MNHEY and CDR2 SVGEGT. V dropped 5 bases and J dropped 4 bases, with 11 bases sitting between them. The CDR3 consists of 13 residues. This CDR3 reads CASSLEGSTEAFF. In nucleotides, the CDR3 is TGTGCCAGCAGTCTGGAGGGGAGCACTGAAGCTTTCTTT.